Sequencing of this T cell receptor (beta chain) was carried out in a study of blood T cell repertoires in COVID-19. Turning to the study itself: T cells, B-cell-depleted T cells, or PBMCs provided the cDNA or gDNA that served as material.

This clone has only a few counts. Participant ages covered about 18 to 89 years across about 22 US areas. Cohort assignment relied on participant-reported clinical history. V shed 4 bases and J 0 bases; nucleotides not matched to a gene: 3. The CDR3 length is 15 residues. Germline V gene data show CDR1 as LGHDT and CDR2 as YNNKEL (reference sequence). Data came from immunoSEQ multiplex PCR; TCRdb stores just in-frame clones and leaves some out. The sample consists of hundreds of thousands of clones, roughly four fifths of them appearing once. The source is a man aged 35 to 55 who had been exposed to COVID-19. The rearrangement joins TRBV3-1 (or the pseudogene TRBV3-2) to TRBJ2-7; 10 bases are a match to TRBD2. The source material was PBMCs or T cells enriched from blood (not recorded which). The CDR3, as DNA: TGTGCCAGCAGCCGGAGGACTAGCGGCTCCTACGAGCAGTACTTC. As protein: CASSRRTSGSYEQYF.